Listed here are 23 T cell receptor beta chains from one sample, sequenced in a study of shared clonotypes between healthy human individuals. Using immunoSEQ multiplex PCR, the repertoire was profiled, and TCRdb retains in-frame clones only, with some absent. The sample lists around 720,000 clones; around 73% were seen once. Source material: memory CD4+ T cells sorted from blood. Indicated subset: CD45RA-negative fraction. All receptors come from a woman aged 25 to 39 in good health.

The J gene is TRBJ2-5, the V gene TRBV6-5, with D possibly matching TRBD1 (5 bases). Between the trimmed V and J ends, which lost 6 bases and 5 bases, there was a span of 13 bases. CDR1 is MNHEY, CDR2 SVGAGI, per germline. CDR3 length: 13 residues. The CDR3 loop is CASRAQGRETQYF. CDR3 DNA: TGTGCCAGCAGGGCCCAGGGTAGGGAGACCCAGTACTTC.

J is TRBJ2-1 and V is TRBV10-3, with 10 positions matching TRBD2. The CDR3 has 15 amino acids. In germline, CDR1 is ENHRY, CDR2 SYGVKD. After removal of 0 bases from V and 6 bases from J, the junction contained 2 bases not matched to a gene. The CDR3 DNA sequence: TGTGCCATCAGTGAGTCGGGACTAGCGTCCAATGAGCAGTTCTTC. The encoded protein is CAISESGLASNEQFF.

The V gene is TRBV19, the J gene TRBJ1-4; no clear D gene. Germline V gene lookup returns CDR1 LNHDA and CDR2 SQIVND (reference sequence). The V end was cut by 5 bases, the J end by 0 bases, with 4 bases between. The CDR3 length is 13 residues. The CDR3 DNA follows: TGTGCCAGTAGTCCGGCAACTAATGAAAAACTGTTTTTT. The encoded protein is CASSPATNEKLFF.

The chain recombines TRBV7-6 with TRBJ2-1; 8 bases fit TRBD2. Germline CDR1 is SGHVS and CDR2 is FNYEAQ. The CDR3 totals 18 residues. The V segment lost 0 bases and the J segment 7 bases; nucleotides outside the gene matches: 14. CDR3 sequence (DNA): TGTGCCAGCAGCTTAGCTCTATTTGCCAGCGGGAGAGGAAATGAGCAGTTCTTC. Its translation is CASSLALFASGRGNEQFF.

The chain uses TRBV5-1 and TRBJ2-5, with D possibly called TRBD1 or TRBD2 (6 bases each). Per germline, CDR1 SGHRS and CDR2 YFSETQ. V lost 4 bases, J lost 5 bases, and 18 bases lay in between. This CDR3 spans 15 amino acids. CDR3 coding DNA: TGCGCCAGCAGCCGCGGGACATCTTTATCGGAGACCCAGTACTTC. Translation gives CASSRGTSLSETQYF.

The V gene is TRBV2, the J gene TRBJ2-6; no clear D gene. With 0 bases removed from V and 4 bases from J, the gap between germline ends came to 19 bases. This CDR3 is 19 amino acids long. Germline loops: CDR1 SNHLY, CDR2 FYNNEI. CDR3 nucleotides: TGTGCCAGCAGTGAAGCTTCCCTTTTGGGGTATGGCGGGGCCAACGTCCTGACTTTC. Its translation is CASSEASLLGYGGANVLTF.

V usage is TRBV7-9 and J usage is TRBJ1-1; a possible D gene is TRBD1 (5 bases). The CDR3 is 14 residues long. Deletions cut 4 bases from V and 4 bases from J, with 13 bases between. CDR1 is SEHNR, CDR2 FQNEAQ, per germline (reference sequence). The CDR3 region has the DNA TGTGCCAGCAGCTCGTCAGGGAAAGGCACTGAAGCTTTCTTT. Translating it yields CASSSSGKGTEAFF.

This clone was seen a few times. The V gene is TRBV9, the J gene TRBJ1-2; D remains unclear. V was clipped by 3 bases and J by 2 bases, with 17 bases between them. Germline V gene lookup returns CDR1 SGDLS and CDR2 YYNGEE. This CDR3 is built from 16 residues. The CDR3 reads CASSGPRAETNYGYTF. Written as DNA, the CDR3 is TGTGCCAGCAGCGGCCCTAGGGCAGAAACAAACTATGGCTACACCTTC.

The chain combines TRBV2 with TRBJ2-5, with D tentatively TRBD2 (6 bases). The germline V gene has CDR1 SNHLY and CDR2 FYNNEI. The V and J ends lost 3 bases and 5 bases respectively, with 16 bases between them. This CDR3 region has 15 residues. The CDR3 sequence: CASSDLASVGETQYF. Written as DNA, the CDR3 is TGTGCCAGCAGTGACCTAGCTAGCGTGGGGGAGACCCAGTACTTC.

This clone occurred many times. The rearrangement joins TRBV27 to TRBJ2-2; D gene ambiguous. This CDR3 spans 16 amino acids. V lost 1 base, J lost 0 bases, and 9 bases lay in between. Germline CDR1 is MNHEY and CDR2 is SMNVEV (reference sequence). Written as DNA, the CDR3 is TGTGCCAGCAGTTTATTCGCTGGGTCGAACACCGGGGAGCTGTTTTTT. Translated, it gives CASSLFAGSNTGELFF.

The chain is built from TRBV7-9 and TRBJ2-3; either TRBD1 or TRBD2 may supply D (5 bases each). Germline assignment: CDR1 SEHNR and CDR2 FQNEAQ (reference sequence). The CDR3 loop spans 16 amino acids. V dropped 5 bases and J dropped 5 bases, with 20 bases sitting between them. The CDR3 sequence: CASSRDLLGEIDTQYF. The CDR3, as DNA: TGTGCCAGCAGCAGAGATCTTTTGGGGGAGATAGATACGCAGTATTTT. The complete variable domain, with remaining parts taken from reference TRBV7-9 and TRBJ2-3, reads DTGVSQNPRHKITKRGQNVTFRCDPISEHNRLYWYRQTLGQGPEFLTYFQNEAQLEKSRLLSDRFSAERPKGSFSTLEIQRTEQGDSAMYLCASSRDLLGEIDTQYFGPGTRLTVL.

A few counts support this clone. The gene calls are TRBV5-4 and TRBJ1-1; TRBD1 might be the D (6 bases). The CDR3 extends over 13 amino acids. V was cut by 0 bases and J by 3 bases, with 6 bases left in between. Germline-derived CDR1 and CDR2 are SGHNT and YYREEE (reference sequence). The CDR3 sequence is CASSLDRDTEAFF. CDR3 coding DNA: TGTGCCAGCAGCTTGGACAGGGACACTGAAGCTTTCTTT.

The V and J genes are TRBV7-9 and TRBJ2-1, with D hard to call. The CDR3 length is 14 residues. V shed 5 bases and J shed 5 bases, with 13 bases lying between them. Germline CDR1 reads SEHNR; CDR2 reads FQNEAQ (reference sequence). CDR3 region: CASSRLQYDNEQFF. DNA of the CDR3: TGTGCCAGCAGCCGCCTACAATACGACAATGAGCAGTTCTTC.

The rearrangement joins TRBV19 to TRBJ2-4; 8 positions match TRBD2. The germline V gene has CDR1 LNHDA and CDR2 SQIVND (reference sequence). There are 19 residues in the CDR3. With V trimmed by 1 base and J by 3 bases, 14 bases remained unmatched. The CDR3 region has the DNA TGTGCCAGTAGTATAGCTCCTAGCGGGCCCAGTGGGCTCAAAAACATTCAGTACTTC. This translates into CASSIAPSGPSGLKNIQYF.

On this clone: This may be a read error: a much more frequent sequence differs by one nucleotide. The chain is built from TRBV19 and TRBJ2-2; D could derive from TRBD1 or TRBD2 (5 bases each). This CDR3 region has 16 residues. Germline V gene lookup returns CDR1 LNHDA and CDR2 SQIVND (reference sequence). With 4 bases removed from V and 2 bases from J, the gap between germline ends came to 14 bases. The CDR3 DNA is TGTGCCAGTAGTAGGCCAGGGAGAGCTAACACCGGGGAGCTGTTTTTT. Its translation: CASSRPGRANTGELFF.

The chain is built from TRBV5-4 and TRBJ2-7, with 10 nucleotides matching TRBD2. Germline trimming cut 0 bases from V and 2 bases from J; bases unmatched to any gene: 2. Per germline, CDR1 SGHNT and CDR2 YYREEE (reference sequence). CDR3 length: 15 amino acids. The CDR3 DNA follows: TGTGCCAGCAGCTTGGACCTAGCGGGAGCCTACGAGCAGTACTTC. Protein product: CASSLDLAGAYEQYF.

This chain links TRBV5-1 with TRBJ2-2; TRBD2 matches 7 bases. Germline trimming cut 1 base from V and 1 base from J; bases unmatched to any gene: 4. The CDR3 runs to 16 residues. CDR1 and CDR2 from the germline V gene are SGHRS and YFSETQ. The CDR3 nucleotides are TGCGCCAGCAGCTTGCGCCTAGCGGAGAACACCGGGGAGCTGTTTTTT. As protein: CASSLRLAENTGELFF.

The chain has TRBV28 and TRBJ1-5; 8 bases line up with TRBD1. Germline loops: CDR1 MDHEN, CDR2 SYDVKM. The CDR3 loop spans 17 amino acids. V was clipped by 5 bases and J by 0 bases; unmatched bases: 9. The CDR3 sequence: CASSPLGQAYSNQPQHF. CDR3 nucleotides: TGTGCCAGCAGTCCCCTGGGACAGGCATATAGCAATCAGCCCCAGCATTTT.

V gene TRBV6-5 combines with J gene TRBJ2-1; TRBD1 agrees at 11 bases. J was trimmed by 8 bases and V by 5 bases; bases with no gene match: 8. There are 15 residues in the CDR3. Germline V gene lookup returns CDR1 MNHEY and CDR2 SVGAGI. In DNA form, the CDR3 reads TGTGCCAGCAGTCGGGGACAGGGGGTTGCGTATGAGCAGTTCTTC. Protein: CASSRGQGVAYEQFF.

There are a few counts of this clone. The chain joins TRBV27 to TRBJ2-1; D not certain. Trimming left V 6 bases short and J 9 bases short, with 18 bases between. The germline CDR1 and CDR2 sequences are MNHEY and SMNVEV (reference sequence). This CDR3 has 14 amino acids. The CDR3 nucleotides read TGTGCCAGCAGATCCAGAGTCCCCTTTGCTGAGCAGTTCTTC. It is translated as CASRSRVPFAEQFF.

J is TRBJ1-1 and V is TRBV7-9; 7 bases match TRBD1. Trimming at V came to 2 bases and at J to 10 bases, leaving 25 bases not matched to a gene. The germline V gene encodes CDR1 SEHNR and CDR2 FQNEAQ (reference sequence). This CDR3 has 19 amino acids. This CDR3 reads CASSLLPGQLSKGHSGAFF. The CDR3 nucleotides read TGTGCCAGCAGCTTATTGCCGGGACAGCTATCAAAGGGCCACTCGGGAGCTTTCTTT. Combining the CDR3 with reference TRBV7-9 and TRBJ1-1 gives the whole variable domain DTGVSQNPRHKITKRGQNVTFRCDPISEHNRLYWYRQTLGQGPEFLTYFQNEAQLEKSRLLSDRFSAERPKGSFSTLEIQRTEQGDSAMYLCASSLLPGQLSKGHSGAFFGQGTRLTVV.

The chain uses TRBV6-1 and TRBJ2-1, with unresolved D. Germline V gene lookup returns CDR1 MNHNS and CDR2 SASEGT. V was cut by 10 bases and J by 0 bases, with 16 bases left in between. The CDR3 has 15 amino acids. The CDR3 DNA follows: TGTGCCATCTCAAGGGCGTCCAGCTCCTACAATGAGCAGTTCTTC. It yields the protein CAISRASSSYNEQFF.

With respect to this clone: A much bigger clone sits one base away, suggesting this may be a read error. The identical CDR3 is also encoded by other nucleotide sequences in the sample. The rearrangement joins TRBV10-2 to TRBJ1-2; 10 bases match TRBD1. This CDR3 has 13 residues. V gave up 7 bases and J gave up 3 bases; unmatched junction bases: 2. The germline V gene has CDR1 WSHSY and CDR2 SAAADI. The DNA of the CDR3 is TGCGCCAGCACCGGGACAGGGGACTATGGCTACACCTTC. As protein: CASTGTGDYGYTF.